This TCR beta chain was recovered during a study of T cells in Graves' hyperthyroidism and ophthalmopathy. RNA transcripts were the template for amplifying TCR beta CDR3 regions. First-round RT-PCR of the TCR CDR3 relied on the HTBI primer set. TCRdb called the multiplex PCR reads again in MiXCR, with one record for every CDR3 protein. Of about 350,000 distinct CDR3 sequences listed, approximately 19% are singletons. Germline-derived CDR1 and CDR2 are DFQATT and SNEGSKA (reference sequence). The CDR3 runs to 14 residues. Study-level results: A median approximately 6.5 months before onset, the model predicted ophthalmopathy.

This clonotype was observed a handful of times. Its antigen is currently unknown. This sequence may be a read error, since a much larger clone differs from it by one base. Graves' hyperthyroidism was deemed stable given no ophthalmopathy progression within 18 months. This chain uses TRBV20-1 with TRBJ1-5; D might be TRBD1 (5 bases). This sequence was found in a woman aged 18-29 years with Graves' hyperthyroidism. Sample: blood. The CDR3 is CSAQADSRNHPQHF. The CDR3 DNA sequence: TGCAGTGCTCAAGCCGACAGTCGCAATCATCCCCAGCATTTT.